This T cell receptor beta chain was retrieved from a study of Graves' ophthalmopathy and Graves' hyperthyroidism. As the template, RNA transcripts were used to amplify TCR beta CDR3 regions. HTBI-primed RT-PCR formed the first round, and a multiplex PCR formed the second. Via MiXCR, TCRdb re-called the multiplex PCR reads, giving one row per CDR3 protein. The data hold a few hundred thousand distinct CDR3 sequences, with 35% to 45% observed a single time. CDR3 length: 14 amino acids. Germline values: CDR1 DFQATT, CDR2 SNEGSKA (reference sequence). Sequenced input: peripheral blood or thyroid tissue (not recorded which). The receptor's source is an adult man with Graves' hyperthyroidism. The rearrangement uses TRBV20-1 and TRBJ1-5; 8 bases match TRBD2. The J call may be incorrect, as the DNA end agrees better with TRBJ2-3. In nucleotides, the CDR3 is TGCAGTGCTAGTCCGGGAGGGCCCATGGATACGCAGTATTTT. Protein: CSASPGGPMDTQYF.